Listed here are 28 T cell receptor beta chains from one sample, sequenced in a study of T cell repertoires in cytomegalovirus infection. A single record per CDR3 protein comes from TCRdb applying MiXCR to the reads. The repertoire holds around 320,000 distinct CDR3 sequences, with 9.5% as singletons. Sequencing was performed on PBMCs. The receptors originated from a human donor in good health (CMV status not recorded). Some clones in this sample may be carry-over from other donors' samples.

This clonotype was seen repeatedly, ten times or more. The chain carries TRBV7-2 and TRBJ2-7, with D perhaps TRBD1 (6 bases). Trimming left V 0 bases short and J 8 bases short, with 8 bases between. Germline V CDR1 and CDR2: SGHTA, FQGNSA. CDR3 length equals 12 residues. The CDR3 DNA is TGTGCCAGCAGCTTAGCCACAGGGAAGCAGTACTTC. Amino acid sequence: CASSLATGKQYF.

This clonotype was counted at least ten times. The rearrangement joins TRBV6-2 or TRBV6-3 to TRBJ2-7, with 8 bases lining up with TRBD2. The CDR3 is 15 residues long. V lost 2 bases, J lost 2 bases, and 5 bases stayed unmatched. Germline V gene sequence: CDR1 MNHEY, CDR2 SVGEGT. In nucleotides, the CDR3 is TGTGCCAGCAGTTACCGAGCGGGGGCCGCCTACGAGCAGTACTTC. This translates into CASSYRAGAAYEQYF.

Many counts were recorded for this clonotype. The chain employs TRBV7-2 and TRBJ1-2, with 7 bases fitting TRBD1. Trimming removed 5 bases from V and 4 bases from J; junction bases left unmatched: 7. The CDR3 loop spans 14 amino acids. Per the germline V gene, CDR1 is SGHTA and CDR2 is FQGNSA. CDR3 sequence: CASSITGDAYGYTF. In DNA, the CDR3 is TGTGCCAGCAGCATTACAGGGGACGCCTATGGCTACACCTTC. Full variable domain (outside the CDR3, taken from reference TRBV7-2 and TRBJ1-2): GAGVSQSPSNKVTEKGKDVELRCDPISGHTALYWYRQSLGQGLEFLIYFQGNSAPDKSGLPSDRFSAERTGGSVSTLTIQRTQQEDSAVYLCASSITGDAYGYTFGSGTRLTVV.

In its sample, this clonotype was seen many times. The chain uses TRBV12-3 or TRBV12-4 and TRBJ2-2; the D is unclear. Trimming left V 6 bases short and J 6 bases short, with 8 bases between. This CDR3 is 12 amino acids long. The CDR3 reads CASSLRAGELFF. The CDR3 nucleotides are TGTGCCAGCAGCTTAAGGGCCGGGGAGCTGTTTTTT.

This clonotype was observed at least ten times. The rearrangement links TRBV7-6 to TRBJ1-3; D not resolved. Germline values: CDR1 SGHVS, CDR2 FNYEAQ. Trimming took off 2 bases at V and 2 bases at J, with 13 bases between the two ends. This CDR3 is built from 16 residues. The CDR3 DNA reads TGTGCCAGCAGCTTAAATACGGAAAAGACTGGAAACACCATATATTTT. Translating gives CASSLNTEKTGNTIYF.

This clonotype occurred a few times. The genes are TRBV20-1 and TRBJ1-2; D might be TRBD1 (5 bases). CDR1 is DFQATT and CDR2 is SNEGSKA in the germline V gene (reference sequence). The CDR3 extends over 14 amino acids. With 0 bases removed from V and 4 bases from J, the gap between germline ends came to 12 bases. The chain's CDR3 is CSARDMVGVYGYTF. CDR3 in DNA: TGCAGTGCTAGAGATATGGTGGGGGTCTATGGCTACACCTTC.

This clonotype occurred many times. This chain connects TRBV6-2 or TRBV6-3 to TRBJ1-5; unclear D gene. This CDR3 is 15 amino acids long. From germline, CDR1 is MNHEY and CDR2 SVGEGT. Trimming took 5 bases from V and 2 from J, leaving 13 bases between them. The CDR3 DNA reads as TGTGCCAGCAGTACCCGGAGGGTTCGCAATCAGCCCCAGCATTTT. Its protein product is CASSTRRVRNQPQHF.

This clonotype was found many times. This sequence joins TRBV6-4 and TRBJ2-1, with TRBD2 matching over 7 bases. The CDR3 is 16 residues long. V lost 5 bases and J lost 0; bases outside the gene matches: 7. Germline V lookup: CDR1 MRHNA, CDR2 SNTAGT. This chain's CDR3 is CASSPVGGSSYNEQFF. Here the CDR3 DNA reads TGTGCCAGCAGTCCCGTTGGCGGGAGCTCCTACAATGAGCAGTTCTTC.

The chain is built from TRBV29-1 and TRBJ2-5, with D possibly TRBD2 on 5 matching bases. The CDR3 spans 15 residues. The V and J ends lost 7 bases and 5 bases respectively, with 23 bases between them. Germline V gene data show CDR1 as SQVTM and CDR2 as ANQGSEA. The CDR3 is CSANGVDPRGETQYF. The CDR3 bases are TGCAGCGCCAATGGCGTCGATCCGCGAGGGGAGACCCAGTACTTC.

The chain links TRBV25-1 to TRBJ2-2; D possibly corresponds to TRBD2 (5 bases). The CDR3 sequence is 16 residues long. Looked up from germline, CDR1 is MGHDK and CDR2 is SYGVNS. V lost 4 bases and J lost 3, with 15 bases in between. DNA for the CDR3: TGTGCCAGCAGTGCCAGTTTGGGAGAGGACACCGGGGAGCTGTTTTTT. Protein product: CASSASLGEDTGELFF.

The J gene is TRBJ1-2, the V gene TRBV19, with D hard to call. V dropped 7 bases and J dropped 0 bases, with 15 bases sitting between them. Germline V lookup: CDR1 LNHDA, CDR2 SQIVND (reference sequence). The CDR3 sequence is 15 residues long. In DNA, the CDR3 is TGTGCCAGTATCCAATCCCCGGGTTCTAACTATGGCTACACCTTC. It is translated as CASIQSPGSNYGYTF.

This clonotype was counted ten times or more. The CDR3 is CASNRGTSAFSYEQYF. In nucleotides, the CDR3 is TGTGCCAGCAACCGCGGGACTAGCGCATTCTCCTACGAGCAGTACTTC. The chain recombines TRBV2 with TRBJ2-7, with 10 bases that match TRBD2. The CDR3 has 16 residues. Looked up from germline, CDR1 is SNHLY and CDR2 is FYNNEI. J lost 0 bases, V lost 7 bases, and 9 bases had no gene match.

The chain employs TRBV20-1 and TRBJ2-1; D unresolved. V gave up 2 bases and J gave up 2 bases, with 13 bases separating them. This CDR3 comprises 15 residues. Per germline, CDR1 DFQATT and CDR2 SNEGSKA (reference sequence). This CDR3 reads CSARRSPPAYNEQFF. CDR3 bases: TGCAGTGCTAGAAGGAGCCCACCCGCCTACAATGAGCAGTTCTTC.

Written as DNA, the CDR3 is TGTGCCAGCAGTATAGGAGGGGGACAGGGAAAAACCCAGTACTTC. It codes for CASSIGGGQGKTQYF. V usage is TRBV7-9 and J usage is TRBJ2-5; 9 bases line up with TRBD1. Looked up from germline, CDR1 is SEHNR and CDR2 is FQNEAQ (reference sequence). There are 15 residues in the CDR3. Unmatched junction bases numbered 13, after V lost 6 bases and J lost 8 bases.

The chain uses TRBV10-3 and TRBJ2-7, with unresolved D. Trimming cost V 8 bases and J 0 bases, with 8 bases left between them. The length of the CDR3 is 12 residues. Germline lookup yields CDR1 ENHRY and CDR2 SYGVKD. The CDR3 protein is CAIGQPSYEQYF. CDR3 coding DNA: TGTGCCATCGGGCAGCCCTCCTACGAGCAGTACTTC.

This clonotype was picked up many times. This chain joins TRBV7-2 and TRBJ2-3, with D uncertain. This CDR3 has 16 amino acids. The germline V gene encodes CDR1 SGHTA and CDR2 FQGNSA. Trimming removed 1 base at V and 0 bases at J, with 11 bases between. The CDR3 is CASSLDGLPSTDTQYF. The CDR3 DNA follows: TGTGCCAGCAGCTTAGATGGTCTACCTAGCACAGATACGCAGTATTTT.

This clonotype showed up many times. This chain connects TRBV2 to TRBJ2-4; D remains unclear. This CDR3 contains 18 residues. Germline V gene sequence: CDR1 SNHLY, CDR2 FYNNEI. The V end was cut by 1 base, the J end by 0 bases, with 16 bases between. CDR3 bases: TGTGCCAGCAGTGAAGACCCCCGACTGAATCAAGCCAAAAACATTCAGTACTTC. Amino acid sequence: CASSEDPRLNQAKNIQYF.

V and J are TRBV5-6 and TRBJ1-1; perhaps TRBD1 as D (5 bases). Germline CDR1 is SGHDT and CDR2 is YYEEEE. The CDR3 has 14 residues. The germline V and J ends were trimmed by 0 bases and 6 bases, with 12 bases remaining between them. CDR3 sequence reads: CASSLATAAPEAFF. In nucleotides, the CDR3 is TGTGCCAGCAGCTTGGCGACAGCAGCCCCTGAAGCTTTCTTT.

The V and J genes are TRBV20-1 and TRBJ2-3, with 10 bases lining up with TRBD2. Germline CDR1 is DFQATT and CDR2 is SNEGSKA (reference sequence). CDR3 length equals 15 residues. V lost 1 base to trimming and J lost 3 bases; unmatched junction nucleotides: 4. The DNA of the CDR3 is TGCAGTGCTAGAGTGAGCGGGGGGGCAACAGATACGCAGTATTTT. This codes for CSARVSGGATDTQYF.

This clonotype was found many times. This chain joins TRBV7-2 and TRBJ2-7, with 7 bases lining up with TRBD2. The germline V gene has CDR1 SGHTA and CDR2 FQGNSA. The CDR3 runs to 15 residues. V shed 4 bases, J shed 4 bases, and the junction held 10 bases outside the gene matches. The CDR3 loop reads CASSSPVVAGYEQYF. The CDR3 nucleotides read TGTGCCAGCAGCTCCCCCGTAGTAGCGGGTTACGAGCAGTACTTC.

The V and J genes are TRBV12-3 or TRBV12-4 and TRBJ2-2; D is tentatively TRBD1 or TRBD2 (5 bases each). The CDR3 loop spans 17 amino acids. V dropped 5 bases and J dropped 0 bases, with 16 bases sitting between them. CDR3 residues: CASSPPGGASNTGELFF. CDR3 nucleotide sequence: TGTGCCAGCAGTCCCCCTGGGGGAGCATCGAACACCGGGGAGCTGTTTTTT.

The V and J genes are TRBV19 and TRBJ1-2, with 9 bases fitting TRBD1. V lost 1 base and J lost 6; bases outside the gene matches: 3. The CDR3 spans 14 residues. The germline gives CDR1 LNHDA, CDR2 SQIVND (reference sequence). The CDR3 region is CASSIARQGDGYTF. The CDR3 bases are TGTGCCAGTAGTATAGCTCGACAGGGGGATGGCTACACCTTC. Together with reference TRBV19 and TRBJ1-2, the CDR3 gives the full variable domain: DGGITQSPKYLFRKEGQNVTLSCEQNLNHDAMYWYRQDPGQGLRLIYYSQIVNDFQKGDIAEGYSVSREKKESFPLTVTSAQKNPTAFYLCASSIARQGDGYTFGSGTRLTVV.

This rearrangement joins TRBV6-1 to TRBJ1-1, with 7 bases identical to TRBD1. The CDR3 is 14 residues long. Germline CDR1 MNHNS, CDR2 SASEGT. J lost 1 base, V lost 5 bases, and 4 bases had no gene match. The CDR3 sequence is CASSYGTANTEAFF. The DNA for the CDR3 is TGTGCCAGCAGTTACGGGACAGCGAACACTGAAGCTTTCTTT.

Many counts were recorded for this clonotype. V usage is TRBV7-2 and J usage is TRBJ2-3, with D perhaps TRBD1 (5 bases). CDR1 is SGHTA and CDR2 is FQGNSA in the germline V gene. The V gene lost 3 bases and the J gene lost 0 bases, with 16 bases spanning the gap. The CDR3 length is 17 residues. CDR3 loop: CASSFRRQGVSTDTQYF. CDR3 coding DNA: TGTGCCAGCAGCTTCCGCCGGCAGGGTGTAAGCACAGATACGCAGTATTTT.

The chain combines TRBV7-3 with TRBJ2-3; possible D gene TRBD2, 6 bases. CDR3 length: 16 residues. V lost 5 bases to trimming and J lost 2 bases, with 17 bases between them. The germline V gene has CDR1 SGHTA and CDR2 FQGTGA. The CDR3 here is CASSPHLGRHTDTQYF. CDR3 in DNA: TGTGCCAGCAGCCCGCACTTGGGGAGGCACACAGATACGCAGTATTTT.

This clonotype was seen only a few times. The rearrangement uses TRBV7-2 and TRBJ2-5; 8 nucleotides match TRBD1. Germline V gives CDR1 SGHTA, CDR2 FQGNSA. The CDR3 runs to 14 residues. V shed 2 bases, J shed 9 bases, and the junction held 8 bases outside the gene matches. The CDR3 DNA follows: TGTGCCAGCAGCTTACCCAGAACACAGGGGGCCCAGTACTTC. This translates into CASSLPRTQGAQYF. Full variable domain (missing parts from reference TRBV7-2 and TRBJ2-5): GAGVSQSPSNKVTEKGKDVELRCDPISGHTALYWYRQSLGQGLEFLIYFQGNSAPDKSGLPSDRFSAERTGGSVSTLTIQRTQQEDSAVYLCASSLPRTQGAQYFGPGTRLLVL.

This clonotype was seen ten or more times. V gene TRBV7-2 combines with J gene TRBJ2-5, with TRBD1 matching 9 bases. V shed 5 bases and J 4 bases; nucleotides not matched to a gene: 11. This CDR3 is built from 16 residues. The germline V gene has CDR1 SGHTA and CDR2 FQGNSA. CDR3 region: CASSGGAGTGLETQYF. DNA of the CDR3: TGTGCCAGCAGCGGCGGGGCCGGGACAGGGCTAGAGACCCAGTACTTC.

This clonotype was observed a few times. The chain has TRBV12-3 or TRBV12-4 and TRBJ1-2; D not certain. The CDR3 is 12 residues long. V was trimmed by 2 bases and J by 12 bases, leaving 13 bases between them. The CDR3 loop is CASSLWGQGDTF. CDR3 in DNA: TGTGCCAGCAGTTTATGGGGTCAAGGAGACACCTTC.